Below are 19 T cell receptor beta chains sequenced from a single sample in a study of identical twins. Via MiXCR, TCRdb re-called the 5' RACE reads, giving one row per CDR3 protein. Altogether 300,000 or so distinct CDR3 sequences are present, 8.5% to 9.5% being singletons, with the ten largest covering about 7.1%. These records were also assigned to another study, of yellow fever vaccine responses in identical twins.

Sequencing was performed on CD8+ T cells sorted from blood. These receptors all stem from a woman aged 18-29 years in good health.

The sample holds a few counts of this clonotype. The J gene is TRBJ2-2, the V gene TRBV19, with TRBD1 matching 8 bases. Germline V CDR1 and CDR2: LNHDA, SQIVND (reference sequence). V lost 4 bases, J lost 6 bases, and 16 bases stayed unmatched. CDR3 length: 18 amino acids. CDR3 nucleotides: TGTGCCAGTAGTACCAGGACAGGGAGAGAGTTTAGCGCCGGGGAGCTGTTTTTT. It encodes CASSTRTGREFSAGELFF.

This rearrangement joins TRBV5-1 to TRBJ2-1; TRBD2 might be the D (6 bases). CDR3 size: 16 residues. The V and J ends lost 5 bases and 7 bases respectively, with 22 bases between them. From germline, CDR1 is SGHRS and CDR2 YFSETQ. The CDR3 spells CASRNVVSGSWNEQFF. The CDR3 coding sequence is TGCGCCAGCAGGAACGTAGTTAGCGGAAGTTGGAATGAGCAGTTCTTC.

The sample holds one count of this clonotype. The V call is TRBV9, the J call TRBJ2-7; a weak D match, TRBD1 (5 bases). The CDR3 totals 17 residues. V lost 4 bases to trimming and J lost 0 bases, with 20 bases between them. Germline loops: CDR1 SGDLS, CDR2 YYNGEE. The CDR3 loop reads CASSHRPDSWASYEQYF. The CDR3 DNA sequence: TGTGCCAGCAGCCACCGCCCCGACAGTTGGGCCTCCTACGAGCAGTACTTC.

This clonotype has at least ten counts. The chain joins TRBV4-3 to TRBJ2-7, with 8 bases aligning to TRBD1. Germline assignment: CDR1 LGHNA and CDR2 YSLEER. CDR3 size: 16 residues. The trim removed 0 bases at V and 6 bases at J, leaving 10 bases unmatched. CDR3 nucleotide sequence: TGCGCCAGCAGCCAAGAAAAAACAACAGGGGGGTCCGAGCAGTACTTC. Protein product: CASSQEKTTGGSEQYF.

This clonotype was counted only a few times. The chain carries TRBV4-3 and TRBJ1-6; no definite D call. The CDR3 runs 15 residues. Trimming pared 0 bases from V and 5 bases from J, leaving 8 bases between. Germline V gene sequence: CDR1 LGHNA, CDR2 YSLEER. CDR3 coding DNA: TGCGCCAGCAGCCAAGACAGAGGCCATAATTCACCCCTCCACTTT. Translated, it gives CASSQDRGHNSPLHF.

The sample holds a few counts of this clonotype. This rearrangement joins TRBV9 to TRBJ2-1; TRBD2 agrees at 14 bases. The V segment lost 2 bases and the J segment 5 bases; nucleotides outside the gene matches: 12. The CDR3 covers 19 residues. Germline V CDR1 and CDR2: SGDLS, YYNGEE. The CDR3 DNA is TGTGCCAGCAGCGTTCGGACTAGCGGGGGGTTAAGAACCGACAATGAGCAGTTCTTC. Its protein product is CASSVRTSGGLRTDNEQFF.

DNA of the CDR3: TGTGCCAGCTCCCGGGAAGCCAGGGACGAGCAGTACTTC. This sequence encodes CASSREARDEQYF. The rearrangement uses TRBV16 and TRBJ2-7, with D tentatively TRBD1 or TRBD2 (5 bases each). The V gene's germline CDR1 is KGHSY and CDR2 FQNENV. The V gene lost 8 bases and the J gene lost 5 bases, with 16 bases spanning the gap. This CDR3 comprises 13 residues.

The CDR3 coding sequence is TGTGCCAGTAGTATTTATTGGGGTCTGGATGAAAAACTGTTTTTT. Encoded protein: CASSIYWGLDEKLFF. This chain joins TRBV19 and TRBJ1-4; unclear D gene. Trimming shortened V by 3 bases and J by 6 bases, and 14 bases separated the two germline ends. This CDR3 comprises 15 residues. Germline lookup yields CDR1 LNHDA and CDR2 SQIVND (reference sequence).

This clonotype showed up just a few times. The chain carries TRBV7-6 and TRBJ2-7, with 7 positions matching TRBD1. The CDR3 runs to 14 residues. Losses at the gene ends were 4 bases for V and 7 bases for J; bases not matched to a gene: 10. Germline-derived CDR1 and CDR2 are SGHVS and FNYEAQ. This chain's CDR3 is CASSSGQAAFEQYF. CDR3 DNA: TGTGCCAGCAGCTCCGGACAGGCCGCTTTTGAGCAGTACTTC.

This rearrangement joins TRBV27 to TRBJ2-5, with D possibly matching TRBD2 (6 bases). The CDR3 totals 14 residues. Germline-derived CDR1 and CDR2 are MNHEY and SMNVEV (reference sequence). Trimming stripped 4 bases from V and 5 bases from J, with 14 bases between. The CDR3 protein is CASSWVGSGETQYF. The CDR3 region has the DNA TGTGCCAGCAGTTGGGTCGGGAGCGGTGAGACCCAGTACTTC.

The chain has TRBV20-1 and TRBJ1-4, with a tentative D call TRBD1 (5 bases). Trimming stripped 5 bases from V and 7 bases from J, with 11 bases between. Germline V CDR1 and CDR2: DFQATT, SNEGSKA (reference sequence). The CDR3 consists of 12 residues. CDR3 sequence reads: CSAPYGGEKLFF. Here the CDR3 DNA reads TGCAGTGCTCCCTACGGGGGTGAAAAACTGTTTTTT.

This clonotype was counted between two and nine times. The rearrangement joins TRBV3-1 to TRBJ2-3, with TRBD2 as a possible D gene (6 bases). This CDR3 has 15 amino acids. CDR1 is LGHDT and CDR2 is YNNKEL in the germline V gene (reference sequence). V was clipped by 4 bases and J by 2 bases, with 13 bases between them. CDR3 in amino acids: CASSLMTSITDTQYF. The CDR3 coding sequence is TGTGCCAGCAGCCTTATGACTAGTATCACAGATACGCAGTATTTT.

V and J are TRBV27 and TRBJ2-7, with a tentative D call TRBD1 (5 bases). This CDR3 is built from 14 residues. The ends were cut back, 8 bases at V and 2 bases at J, with 16 bases in the middle. Germline CDR1 MNHEY, CDR2 SMNVEV (reference sequence). The CDR3 sequence: CASAEGGAAYEQYF. Written as DNA, the CDR3 is TGTGCCAGCGCCGAAGGTGGGGCTGCCTACGAGCAGTACTTC.

The chain couples TRBV20-1 to TRBJ2-1, with TRBD2 matching over 7 bases. The CDR3 extends over 14 amino acids. After removal of 3 bases from V and 6 bases from J, the junction contained 8 bases not matched to a gene. The germline gives CDR1 DFQATT, CDR2 SNEGSKA (reference sequence). The CDR3 DNA follows: TGCAGTGCTAGGGGGGGGGGAAGCGGCAATGAGCAGTTCTTC. Translated: CSARGGGSGNEQFF.

V is TRBV6-5 and J is TRBJ2-1; possibly TRBD2 for D (7 bases). Germline V lookup: CDR1 MNHEY, CDR2 SVGAGI. Deletions cut 4 bases from V and 7 bases from J, with 14 bases between. CDR3 size: 14 residues. CDR3 sequence reads: CASSFLEGGNEQFF. CDR3 DNA sequence: TGTGCCAGCAGTTTCCTCGAGGGGGGGAATGAGCAGTTCTTC.

Many counts were recorded for this clonotype. The chain employs TRBV12-3 or TRBV12-4 and TRBJ2-2; TRBD1 is a possible D gene (5 bases). CDR3 size: 17 residues. V lost 6 bases to trimming and J lost 3 bases, with 20 bases between them. The CDR3 is CASRTFQGLKDTGELFF. The CDR3 region has the DNA TGTGCCAGCAGGACTTTCCAGGGATTAAAGGACACCGGGGAGCTGTTTTTT.

In DNA, the CDR3 is TGTGCCAGCAGCGACACAGGGGGCGCGAGGACTGAAGCTTTCTTT. The encoded protein is CASSDTGGARTEAFF. V usage is TRBV3-1 and J usage is TRBJ1-1, with TRBD1 matching 9 bases. With V trimmed by 5 bases and J by 5 bases, 9 bases remained unmatched. The CDR3 runs 15 residues. Per germline, CDR1 LGHDT and CDR2 YNNKEL (reference sequence).

There are many counts of this clonotype. The V and J genes are TRBV5-1 and TRBJ2-2; tentatively, D is TRBD1 (5 bases). Germline CDR1 SGHRS, CDR2 YFSETQ. The CDR3 contains 15 residues. Trimming cost V 0 bases and J 1 base, with 7 bases left between them. The CDR3 loop reads CASSLDRMNTGELFF. The CDR3 region has the DNA TGCGCCAGCAGCTTGGACAGGATGAACACCGGGGAGCTGTTTTTT.

The rearrangement uses TRBV5-1 and TRBJ2-3, with a weak D call TRBD2 (6 bases). Germline CDR1 and CDR2: SGHRS and YFSETQ. V was shortened by 1 base and J by 3 bases, with 12 bases between the two germline ends. This CDR3 has 15 amino acids. DNA of the CDR3: TGCGCCAGCAGCTTGATAGCGGTGGGTACAGATACGCAGTATTTT. Protein: CASSLIAVGTDTQYF.